These 20 T cell receptor beta chains were all obtained from the same sample, sequenced in a study of Graves' ophthalmopathy and Graves' hyperthyroidism. RNA transcripts were the template, and TCR beta CDR3 regions were amplified from them. The first-round RT-PCR employed HTBI primers together with the Qiagen OneStep RT-PCR kit. A multiplex PCR was then performed as the second round. MiXCR was run by TCRdb on the multiplex PCR reads, yielding one entry per CDR3 protein. The sample lists approximately 640,000 distinct CDR3 sequences, about two fifths occurring once. Sequenced material: peripheral blood. The receptors derive from an adult man with Graves' ophthalmopathy.

The J gene is TRBJ2-7, the V gene TRBV11-1; 12 bases match TRBD2. Germline V gene lookup returns CDR1 SGHAT and CDR2 FQDESV (reference sequence). Trimming removed 4 bases from V and 3 bases from J; junction bases left unmatched: 7. CDR3 length equals 16 residues. CDR3 amino acids: CASSSLTSGGIYEQYF. CDR3 bases: TGTGCCAGCAGCTCACTGACTAGCGGGGGAATCTACGAGCAGTACTTC.

This chain uses TRBV4-3 with TRBJ2-7; D not certain. The CDR3 runs 16 residues. The germline V and J ends were trimmed by 0 bases and 0 bases, with 12 bases remaining between them. CDR1 is LGHNA and CDR2 is YSLEER in the germline V gene. The CDR3 bases are TGCGCCAGCAGCCAAGATCTCCGAGGAAGCTCCTACGAGCAGTACTTC. Protein product: CASSQDLRGSSYEQYF.

In its sample, this clonotype was seen many times. The rearrangement joins TRBV7-9 to TRBJ2-2; D perhaps matches TRBD1 (5 bases). The V end lost 5 bases, the J end lost 4 bases, and 11 bases lay between the germline ends. The CDR3 extends over 14 amino acids. CDR1 is SEHNR and CDR2 is FQNEAQ in the germline V gene (reference sequence). For the CDR3, the DNA is TGTGCCAGCAGCCTCCGTAGGGGCACCGGGGAGCTGTTTTTT. Translated: CASSLRRGTGELFF.

This clonotype was seen many times. The junction shows a germline mismatch at one end, possibly a read error. The chain carries TRBV6-1 and TRBJ2-7, with D possibly being TRBD2 (5 bases). This CDR3 spans 11 amino acids. CDR1 is MNHNS, CDR2 SASEGT, per germline. In nucleotides, the CDR3 is TGCGCCAGCAGCGGAGACAACGAGCAGTACTTC. This gives the protein CASSGDNEQYF.

This chain joins TRBV29-1 and TRBJ1-1; tentative D call: TRBD1 (6 bases). V was shortened by 8 bases and J by 7 bases, with 23 bases between the two germline ends. Germline CDR1 is SQVTM and CDR2 is ANQGSEA. The CDR3 has 14 amino acids. CDR3 amino acids: CSSSFQGLSGEAFF. In DNA, the CDR3 is TGCAGCAGTTCATTTCAGGGGTTAAGTGGTGAAGCTTTCTTT. Complete variable domain (other parts from reference TRBV29-1 and TRBJ1-1): SAVISQKPSRDICQRGTSLTIQCQVDSQVTMMFWYRQQPGQSLTLIATANQGSEATYESGFVIDKFPISRPNLTFSTLTVSNMSPEDSSIYLCSSSFQGLSGEAFFGQGTRLTVV.

This clonotype was counted once. The DNA for the CDR3 is TGTGCCAGCGTCCGGACGAACACTGAAGCTTTCTTT. Encoded protein: CASVRTNTEAFF. The chain has TRBV2 and TRBJ1-1; the D is unclear. The CDR3 length is 12 residues. Germline CDR1 reads SNHLY; CDR2 reads FYNNEI. V gave up 8 bases and J gave up 1 base, with 8 bases separating them.

Only a few counts were recorded for this clonotype. The chain combines TRBV12-3 or TRBV12-4 with TRBJ1-2, with D hard to call. This CDR3 is 13 amino acids long. V was cut by 6 bases and J by 2 bases, with 10 bases left in between. CDR3 protein: CASRSTLNYGYTF. DNA of the CDR3: TGTGCCAGCAGGTCGACATTGAACTATGGCTACACCTTC.

As regards this clonotype: A much larger clone is a single base away; this may be a read error. Because it lacks the conserved phenylalanine or tryptophan at the end, this CDR3 is likely a read error. The genes are TRBV19 and TRBJ1-5; TRBD1 aligns across 7 bases. The germline gives CDR1 LNHDA, CDR2 SQIVND (reference sequence). The CDR3 spans 14 residues. V lost 8 bases to trimming and J lost 0 bases; unmatched junction nucleotides: 4. The CDR3 DNA reads as TGTGCCAGTGAGGGGGCAGATAGCAATCAGCCCCAGCATTTG. This translates into CASEGADSNQPQHL.

This clonotype has at least ten counts. V gene TRBV2 combines with J gene TRBJ1-6, with TRBD1 matching 8 bases. V lost 2 bases, J lost 11 bases, and 8 bases stayed unmatched. This CDR3 comprises 15 residues. Germline lookup yields CDR1 SNHLY and CDR2 FYNNEI. The CDR3 DNA reads TGTGCCAGCAGTGAACTAGGACAGGGCCAGGCACCCCTCCACTTT. Residues: CASSELGQGQAPLHF.

This rearrangement joins TRBV13 to TRBJ2-7, with 7 bases identical to TRBD1. Germline assignment: CDR1 PRHDT and CDR2 FYEKMQ (reference sequence). V trimming: 11 bases; J trimming: 0 bases; junction bases outside the gene matches: 10. This CDR3 contains 14 residues. The DNA for the CDR3 is TGTGCCTGGAGAGGCCGGGACAGCTCCTACGAGCAGTACTTC. It specifies CAWRGRDSSYEQYF.

This clonotype has a count of ten or more. The chain employs TRBV5-1 and TRBJ2-7; a possible D gene is TRBD1 (6 bases). With 0 bases removed from V and 0 bases from J, the gap between germline ends came to 13 bases. The CDR3 has 16 residues. The germline CDR1 and CDR2 sequences are SGHRS and YFSETQ. CDR3 bases: TGCGCCAGCAGCTTGGCGTTCGGGACATTCTCCTACGAGCAGTACTTC. This codes for CASSLAFGTFSYEQYF.

The table lists this clonotype with a count of one. Germline is not matched at one junction end, which may reflect a read error. The J gene is TRBJ2-7, the V gene TRBV10-3, with no clear D. The germline gives CDR1 ENHRY, CDR2 SYGVKD. The CDR3 is 17 residues long. DNA of the CDR3: TGTGCCAGCAGTTACTCGCCGGGTTCGGTCAACTCCTACGAGCAGTACTTC. Encoded protein: CASSYSPGSVNSYEQYF.

The rearrangement links TRBV25-1 to TRBJ2-2, with D perhaps matching TRBD2 (5 bases). V was trimmed by 6 bases and J by 8 bases, leaving 19 bases between them. Germline CDR1 is MGHDK and CDR2 is SYGVNS. There are 15 residues in the CDR3. The CDR3 is CASSLAPRPVGELFF. Written as DNA, the CDR3 is TGTGCCAGCAGCTTAGCGCCGAGGCCAGTTGGGGAGCTGTTTTTT.

This clonotype was observed many times. The chain combines TRBV2 with TRBJ2-7; no clear D gene. The germline gives CDR1 SNHLY, CDR2 FYNNEI. Between the trimmed V and J ends, which lost 2 bases and 6 bases, there was a span of 17 bases. The CDR3 totals 15 residues. The CDR3 region has the DNA TGTGCCAGCAGTGAATGGGCCAGTTCCTTGGGCGAGCAGTACTTC. As protein: CASSEWASSLGEQYF.

This clonotype was seen at least ten times. The chain links TRBV15 to TRBJ1-5, with D possibly being TRBD1 (5 bases). Germline-derived CDR1 and CDR2 are LNHNV and YYDKDF (reference sequence). The CDR3 is 13 amino acids. Trimming pared 5 bases from V and 9 bases from J, leaving 14 bases between. CDR3 nucleotides: TGTGCCACCAGCGACATGGGGGGTCGGCCCCAGCATTTT. Translated, it gives CATSDMGGRPQHF.

This clonotype was counted at least ten times. The chain uses TRBV29-1 and TRBJ1-1, with D tentatively TRBD1 (5 bases). The CDR3 has 11 amino acids. V dropped 6 bases and J dropped 1 base, with 6 bases sitting between them. The germline V gene encodes CDR1 SQVTM and CDR2 ANQGSEA. The chain's CDR3 is CSVGTNTEAFF. The CDR3 DNA follows: TGCAGCGTAGGGACGAACACTGAAGCTTTCTTT.

The rearrangement joins TRBV15 to TRBJ2-5; TRBD1 is a possible D gene (6 bases). Per the germline V gene, CDR1 is LNHNV and CDR2 is YYDKDF (reference sequence). The CDR3 has 17 amino acids. Trimming shortened V by 4 bases and J by 4 bases, and 22 bases separated the two germline ends. The CDR3 reads CATSIGGGEGVAETQYF. CDR3 nucleotide sequence: TGTGCCACCAGCATCGGAGGAGGAGAGGGGGTTGCAGAGACCCAGTACTTC.

The J gene is TRBJ2-5, the V gene TRBV7-3, with 7 bases fitting TRBD1. Germline CDR1 SGHTA, CDR2 FQGTGA. CDR3 size: 14 residues. Losses at the gene ends were 5 bases for V and 4 bases for J; bases not matched to a gene: 7. CDR3 sequence (DNA): TGTGCCAGCAGCACAGGGGCCACAGGAGAGACCCAGTACTTC. Translated, it gives CASSTGATGETQYF.

This clonotype was seen at least ten times. The chain combines TRBV6-6 with TRBJ1-6; TRBD1 agrees at 12 bases. The germline gives CDR1 MNHNY, CDR2 SVGAGI (reference sequence). V shed 6 bases and J 8 bases; nucleotides not matched to a gene: 2. The CDR3 is 14 residues long. CDR3 sequence (DNA): TGTGCCAGCAGGGGGACAGGGGGCCATTCACCCCTCCACTTT. Translation: CASRGTGGHSPLHF.

A single count supports this clonotype. This chain uses TRBV10-3 with TRBJ1-4, with D hard to call. Germline CDR1 is ENHRY and CDR2 is SYGVKD. This CDR3 comprises 10 residues. V was cut by 4 bases and J by 17 bases, with 11 bases left in between. The CDR3 is CAISGVNCFF. The CDR3 region has the DNA TGTGCCATCAGTGGGGTGAACTGTTTTTTT.